These 10 T cell receptor beta chains were sequenced from one sample in a study of cytomegalovirus exposure and HLA in healthy donors. TCRdb's table, derived via immunoSEQ multiplex PCR, lists solely in-frame clones and lacks some. The top ten hold roughly 1% of the sample, which has 45,000 to 70,000 clones, roughly 90% seen once. Sample: PBMCs. The receptors here all came from a man between 18 and 35 years old in good health and CMV-seronegative.

The chain carries TRBV18 and TRBJ2-6; 9 bases map to TRBD1. The CDR3 totals 16 residues. V was pared by 1 base and J by 11 bases, with 9 bases of the junction left unmatched. Germline CDR1 reads KGHSH; CDR2 reads LQKENI. CDR3 region: CASSPLLADRGDVLTF. As DNA, the CDR3 is TGTGCCAGCTCACCACTCCTCGCGGACAGGGGTGACGTCCTGACTTTC.

The chain carries TRBV5-4 and TRBJ2-5; 11 nucleotides align to TRBD1. Unmatched junction bases numbered 3, after V lost 3 bases and J lost 5 bases. The CDR3 covers 14 residues. Germline-derived CDR1 and CDR2 are SGHNT and YYREEE (reference sequence). The CDR3 region is CASSWTGGEETQYF. The CDR3 DNA reads TGTGCCAGCAGCTGGACAGGGGGCGAGGAGACCCAGTACTTC.

The chain carries TRBV30 and TRBJ2-7, with D possibly being TRBD1 (6 bases). V lost 0 bases and J lost 5, with 14 bases in between. CDR1 and CDR2 from the germline V gene are GTSNPN and SVGIG (reference sequence). The CDR3 loop spans 14 amino acids. CDR3 sequence: CAWSVQDSGHEQYF. CDR3 DNA: TGTGCCTGGAGTGTACAGGACAGTGGCCACGAGCAGTACTTC.

The CDR3 loop reads CASSLATLRLAGGPADIQYF. The CDR3 bases are TGTGCCAGCAGCTTAGCAACTCTCCGACTAGCGGGAGGGCCGGCGGACATTCAGTACTTC. The rearrangement links TRBV7-2 to TRBJ2-4; TRBD2 agrees at 14 bases. There are 20 residues in the CDR3. V lost 0 bases to trimming and J lost 8 bases; unmatched junction nucleotides: 15. Germline CDR1 reads SGHTA; CDR2 reads FQGNSA.

This clone was observed once. The gene calls are TRBV4-3 and TRBJ1-4; D gene unclear. Trimming removed 0 bases at V and 8 bases at J, with 13 bases between. This CDR3 is built from 15 residues. The germline V gene encodes CDR1 LGHNA and CDR2 YSLEER. CDR3 protein: CASSQDRQFGEKLFF. The CDR3 DNA reads as TGCGCCAGCAGCCAAGATCGTCAGTTCGGGGAAAAACTGTTTTTT.

The rearrangement links TRBV11-3 to TRBJ1-3, with TRBD1 as a possible D gene (6 bases). The CDR3 spans 15 residues. Trimming left V 9 bases short and J 9 bases short, with 24 bases between. Germline assignment: CDR1 SGHNT and CDR2 YENEEA. DNA for the CDR3: TGTGCCAGGAAGGGGGGGGCATGGAGGTGGGGCACCATATATTTT. This sequence encodes CARKGGAWRWGTIYF.

V usage is TRBV11-2 and J usage is TRBJ2-7, with TRBD2 as a possible D gene (6 bases). Between the trimmed V and J ends, which lost 2 bases and 1 base, there was a span of 15 bases. The V gene's germline CDR1 is SGHAT and CDR2 FQNNGV. The CDR3 is 16 residues long. DNA of the CDR3: TGTGCCAGCAGCTTATTATCCCATAGCGGTTCCTACGAGCAGTACTTC. Encoded protein: CASSLLSHSGSYEQYF. The complete variable domain, with remaining parts taken from reference TRBV11-2 and TRBJ2-7, reads EAGVAQSPRYKIIEKRQSVAFWCNPISGHATLYWYQQILGQGPKLLIQFQNNGVVDDSQLPKDRFSAERLKGVDSTLKIQPAKLEDSAVYLCASSLLSHSGSYEQYFGPGTRLTVT.

The V and J genes are TRBV28 and TRBJ1-2, with a possible D match to TRBD1 (5 bases). Germline CDR1 MDHEN, CDR2 SYDVKM. CDR3 size: 15 residues. V was clipped by 3 bases and J by 1 base, with 12 bases between them. This CDR3 reads CASSFTGTGNYGYTF. CDR3 coding DNA: TGTGCCAGCAGTTTTACCGGGACTGGTAACTATGGCTACACCTTC.

The chain couples TRBV18 to TRBJ2-2, with D hard to call. The CDR3 spans 13 residues. V lost 3 bases and J 5 bases, leaving 7 bases between the germline ends. Germline values: CDR1 KGHSH, CDR2 LQKENI. In DNA form, the CDR3 reads TGTGCCAGCTCACCGTCCGAGACCGGGGAGCTGTTTTTT. Translating it yields CASSPSETGELFF.

This chain links TRBV11-2 with TRBJ2-6; possible D gene TRBD1, 6 bases. The CDR3 is 17 amino acids. The germline V gene encodes CDR1 SGHAT and CDR2 FQNNGV. V was cut by 2 bases and J by 5 bases, with 16 bases left in between. DNA of the CDR3: TGTGCCAGCAGCTTATCGGTAACAGGGCGAAGGGCCAACGTCCTGACTTTC. Amino acid sequence: CASSLSVTGRRANVLTF.